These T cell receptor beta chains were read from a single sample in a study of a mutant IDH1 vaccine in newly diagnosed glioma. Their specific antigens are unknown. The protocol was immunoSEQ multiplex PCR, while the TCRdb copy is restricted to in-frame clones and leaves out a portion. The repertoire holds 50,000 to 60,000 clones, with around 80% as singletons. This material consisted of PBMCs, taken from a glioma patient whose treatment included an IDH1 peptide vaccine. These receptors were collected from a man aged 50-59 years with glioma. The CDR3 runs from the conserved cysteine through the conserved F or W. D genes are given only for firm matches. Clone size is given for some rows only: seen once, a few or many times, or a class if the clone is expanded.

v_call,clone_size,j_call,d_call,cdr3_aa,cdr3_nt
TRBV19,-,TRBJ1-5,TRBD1,CASSMTGYQPQHF,TGTGCCAGTAGTATGACAGGGTATCAGCCCCAGCATTTT
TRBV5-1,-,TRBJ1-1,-,CASSLGSHTEAFF,TGCGCCAGCAGCTTGGGATCCCACACTGAAGCTTTCTTT
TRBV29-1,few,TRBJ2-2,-,CSVGGGNTGELFF,TGCAGCGTGGGTGGAGGCAACACCGGGGAGCTGTTTTTT
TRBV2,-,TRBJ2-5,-,CASSEEETQYF,TGTGCCAGCAGTGAGGAGGAGACCCAGTACTTC
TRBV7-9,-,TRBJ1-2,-,CASSPSGALYGYTF,TGTGCCAGCAGTCCAAGTGGAGCCCTGTATGGCTACACCTTC
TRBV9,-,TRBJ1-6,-,CASSVSTRVDSPLHF,TGTGCCAGCAGCGTTTCGACCCGAGTTGATTCACCCCTCCACTTT
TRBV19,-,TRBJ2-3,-,CASSTSDTDTQYF,TGTGCCAGTAGTACTTCTGACACAGATACGCAGTATTTT
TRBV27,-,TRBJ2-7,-,CASSSKLGGPYEQYF,TGTGCCAGCAGTTCTAAACTGGGGGGTCCCTACGAGCAGTACTTC
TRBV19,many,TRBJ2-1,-,CASSMGSSYNEQFF,TGTGCCAGTAGTATGGGGAGCTCCTACAATGAGCAGTTCTTC
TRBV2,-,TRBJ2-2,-,CASSLGPSTGELFF,TGTGCCAGCAGTCTCGGACCTTCGACCGGGGAGCTGTTTTTT
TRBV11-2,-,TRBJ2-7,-,CASTLQGPYEQYF,TGTGCCAGCACATTACAGGGTCCCTACGAGCAGTACTTC
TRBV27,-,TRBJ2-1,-,CASSPGFGAFF,TGTGCCAGCAGTCCAGGATTTGGTGCGTTCTTC
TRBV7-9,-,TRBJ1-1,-,CASSSNRGQEAFF,TGTGCCAGCAGCTCTAATCGCGGACAGGAAGCTTTCTTT
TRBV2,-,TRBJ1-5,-,CASSGRGGNQPQHF,TGTGCCAGCAGTGGAAGGGGCGGGAATCAGCCCCAGCATTTT
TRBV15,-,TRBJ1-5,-,CATSTAQGFGNQPQHF,TGTGCCACCAGCACCGCCCAGGGGTTCGGCAATCAGCCCCAGCATTTT
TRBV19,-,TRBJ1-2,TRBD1,CASTPPAGQGARRVGGYTF,TGTGCCAGTACTCCCCCAGCAGGACAGGGGGCGCGAAGGGTTGGGGGCTACACCTTC
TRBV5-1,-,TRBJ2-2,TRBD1,CASSLATGSTGELFF,TGCGCCAGCAGCTTGGCGACAGGGAGCACCGGGGAGCTGTTTTTT
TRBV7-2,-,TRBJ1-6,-,CASSLIRSYNSPLHF,TGTGCCAGCAGCCTGATACGCTCCTATAATTCACCCCTCCACTTT
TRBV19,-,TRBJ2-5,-,CASSVREETQYF,TGTGCCAGTAGTGTCAGGGAAGAGACCCAGTACTTC
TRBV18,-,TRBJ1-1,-,CASSPPRGYGTEAFF,TGTGCCAGCTCACCACCGCGGGGATATGGCACTGAAGCTTTCTTT
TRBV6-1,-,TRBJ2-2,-,CASSEVPRSGHTGELFF,TGTGCCAGCAGTGAAGTCCCCCGATCGGGGCACACCGGGGAGCTGTTTTTT
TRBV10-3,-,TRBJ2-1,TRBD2,CAIKLAGGYNEQFF,TGTGCCATAAAACTAGCGGGGGGCTACAATGAGCAGTTCTTC
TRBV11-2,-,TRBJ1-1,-,CASSLEGGGANTEAFF,TGTGCCAGCAGCTTAGAAGGTGGGGGCGCGAACACTGAAGCTTTCTTT
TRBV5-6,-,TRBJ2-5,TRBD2,CASSSGLAGGPQETQYF,TGTGCCAGCAGCTCCGGACTAGCGGGGGGTCCCCAAGAGACCCAGTACTTC
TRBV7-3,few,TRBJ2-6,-,CASSLAGANVLTF,TGTGCCAGCAGCTTAGCTGGGGCCAACGTCCTGACTTTC
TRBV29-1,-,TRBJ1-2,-,CSVDSGGGYTF,TGCAGCGTTGACTCGGGAGGCGGCTACACCTTC
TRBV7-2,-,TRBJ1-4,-,CASSIGTSQEKLFF,TGTGCCAGCAGCATCGGGACGAGTCAAGAAAAACTGTTTTTT
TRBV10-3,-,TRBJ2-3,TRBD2,CAISVGSGGVTDTQYF,TGTGCCATCAGTGTGGGTAGCGGGGGGGTAACAGATACGCAGTATTTT
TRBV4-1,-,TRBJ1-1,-,CASSKGGQAYLMNTEAFF,TGCGCCAGCAGCAAAGGTGGTCAGGCCTACCTTATGAACACTGAAGCTTTCTTT
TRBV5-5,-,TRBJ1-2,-,CASSLVVTLDYGYTF,TGTGCCAGCAGCTTGGTGGTGACGTTGGACTATGGCTACACCTTC
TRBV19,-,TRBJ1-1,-,CASKGVEAFF,TGTGCCAGTAAGGGGGTTGAAGCTTTCTTT
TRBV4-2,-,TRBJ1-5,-,CASSQHIATPTQPQHF,TGTGCCAGCAGCCAGCATATAGCTACCCCAACACAGCCCCAGCATTTT
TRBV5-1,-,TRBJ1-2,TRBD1,CASSLDRVYGYTF,TGCGCCAGCAGCCTCGACAGGGTTTATGGCTACACCTTC
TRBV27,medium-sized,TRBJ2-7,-,CASSLGTGEAYEQYF,TGTGCCAGCAGTCTCGGTACTGGAGAAGCCTACGAGCAGTACTTC
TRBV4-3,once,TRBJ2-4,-,CASSQDGGGGAKNIQYF,TGCGCCAGCAGCCAAGATGGGGGCGGGGGAGCCAAAAACATTCAGTACTTC
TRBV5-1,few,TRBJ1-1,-,CASSLRGAVYTHTEAFF,TGCGCCAGCAGCTTGAGGGGGGCGGTTTATACACACACTGAAGCTTTCTTT
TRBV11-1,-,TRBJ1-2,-,CASSFTREDGYTF,TGTGCCAGCAGCTTCACCAGGGAGGATGGCTACACCTTC
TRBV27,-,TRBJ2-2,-,CASRGWGDTGELFF,TGTGCCAGCAGGGGTTGGGGTGACACCGGGGAGCTGTTTTTT
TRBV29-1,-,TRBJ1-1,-,CSVARTRLNTEAFF,TGCAGCGTTGCTCGGACAAGACTGAACACTGAAGCTTTCTTT
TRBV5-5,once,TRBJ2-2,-,CASSPFARLTGELFF,TGTGCCAGCAGCCCGTTTGCCAGACTCACCGGGGAGCTGTTTTTT
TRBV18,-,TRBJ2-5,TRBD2,CASSPNMVAGGTETQYF,TGTGCCAGCTCACCTAACATGGTAGCGGGGGGAACAGAGACCCAGTACTTC
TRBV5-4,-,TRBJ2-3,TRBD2,CASTPSGGAVDTQYF,TGTGCCAGCACCCCGAGCGGGGGGGCAGTAGATACGCAGTATTTT
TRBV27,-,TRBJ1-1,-,CASSFRGVATEAFF,TGTGCCAGCAGTTTTCGAGGGGTGGCCACTGAAGCTTTCTTT
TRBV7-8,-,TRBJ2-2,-,CASSLAYPGELFF,TGTGCCAGCAGCTTAGCCTACCCCGGGGAGCTGTTTTTT
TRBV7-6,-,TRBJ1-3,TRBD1,CASSLAVGTGIGSGNTIYF,TGTGCCAGCAGCTTAGCGGTAGGGACAGGGATCGGCTCTGGAAACACCATATATTTT
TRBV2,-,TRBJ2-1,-,CASSGTPSYNEQFF,TGTGCCAGCTCCGGGACACCCTCCTACAATGAGCAGTTCTTC
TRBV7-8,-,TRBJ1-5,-,CASSLGMRQSNQPQHF,TGTGCCAGCAGCTTAGGCATGCGCCAGAGCAATCAGCCCCAGCATTTT
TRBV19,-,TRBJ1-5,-,CASSATRTVNQPQHF,TGTGCCAGTAGTGCCACCCGGACAGTCAATCAGCCCCAGCATTTT
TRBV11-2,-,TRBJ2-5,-,CASSLSWQLYTGLKETQYF,TGTGCCAGCAGCTTATCTTGGCAGCTCTACACAGGGCTGAAAGAGACCCAGTACTTC
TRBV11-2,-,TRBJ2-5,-,CASSLVGEEETQYF,TGTGCCAGCAGCTTAGTGGGGGAGGAAGAGACCCAGTACTTC
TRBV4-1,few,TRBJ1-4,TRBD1,CASSPQGSNEKLFF,TGCGCCAGCAGCCCACAGGGGTCCAATGAAAAACTGTTTTTT
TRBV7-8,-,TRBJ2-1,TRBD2,CASSLYSTSGAYNEQFF,TGTGCCAGCAGCCTATACTCAACTAGCGGGGCGTACAATGAGCAGTTCTTC
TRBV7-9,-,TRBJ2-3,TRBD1,CASSLTGITDTQYF,TGTGCCAGCAGCTTGACAGGGATCACAGATACGCAGTATTTT
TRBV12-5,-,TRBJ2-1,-,CASGNVTVYNEQFF,TGTGCTAGTGGTAACGTGACAGTTTACAATGAGCAGTTCTTC
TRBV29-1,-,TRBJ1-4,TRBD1,CSGTGSNEKLFF,TGCAGCGGGACAGGGAGTAATGAAAAACTGTTTTTT
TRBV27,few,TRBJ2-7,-,CASRPISSYEQYF,TGTGCCAGCCGGCCGATATCCTCCTACGAGCAGTACTTC
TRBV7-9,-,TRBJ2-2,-,CASSLWQGTTLNTGELFF,TGTGCCAGCAGCTTATGGCAGGGGACAACATTGAACACCGGGGAGCTGTTTTTT
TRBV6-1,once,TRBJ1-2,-,CAARSDYGYTF,TGTGCCGCCCGGTCGGACTATGGCTACACCTTC
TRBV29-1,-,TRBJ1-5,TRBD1,CSVGAGGDNQPQHF,TGCAGCGTTGGGGCAGGGGGCGACAATCAGCCCCAGCATTTT